This TCR beta chain was documented in a study of blood T cell repertoires in COVID-19. Study summary: The analysed material was cDNA or gDNA that came from T cells, B-cell-depleted T cells, or PBMCs.

Sequencing was performed with immunoSEQ multiplex PCR; in TCRdb, only in-frame clones are kept and a portion is missing. The sample includes roughly 72,000 clones, 88% of them seen just once. This CDR3 is built from 15 residues. The J segment lost 5 bases and the V segment lost 4 bases, leaving 5 bases of the junction unmatched. The germline CDR1 and CDR2 sequences are SGHKS and YYEKEE (reference sequence). The chain carries TRBV5-5 and TRBJ2-1, with TRBD1 matching 11 bases. The receptor was isolated from a human donor in a cohort sampled during active COVID-19. The sequencing sample was made of peripheral blood. This CDR3 is CASSPGQGGNNEQFF. The CDR3 DNA sequence: TGTGCCAGCAGCCCGGGACAGGGGGGGAACAATGAGCAGTTCTTC.